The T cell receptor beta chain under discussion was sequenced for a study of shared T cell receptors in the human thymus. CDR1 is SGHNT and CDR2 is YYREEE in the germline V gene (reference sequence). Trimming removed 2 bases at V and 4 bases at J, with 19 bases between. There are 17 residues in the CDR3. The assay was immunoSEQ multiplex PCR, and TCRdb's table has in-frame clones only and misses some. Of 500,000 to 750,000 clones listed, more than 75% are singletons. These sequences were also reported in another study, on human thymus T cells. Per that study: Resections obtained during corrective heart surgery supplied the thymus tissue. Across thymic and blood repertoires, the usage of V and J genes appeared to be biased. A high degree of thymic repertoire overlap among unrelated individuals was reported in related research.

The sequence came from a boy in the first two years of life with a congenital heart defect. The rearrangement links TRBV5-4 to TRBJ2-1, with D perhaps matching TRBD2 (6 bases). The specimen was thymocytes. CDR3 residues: CASSLPGREPCYNEQFF. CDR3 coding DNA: TGTGCCAGCAGCTTACCCGGGCGGGAACCTTGTTACAATGAGCAGTTCTTC.